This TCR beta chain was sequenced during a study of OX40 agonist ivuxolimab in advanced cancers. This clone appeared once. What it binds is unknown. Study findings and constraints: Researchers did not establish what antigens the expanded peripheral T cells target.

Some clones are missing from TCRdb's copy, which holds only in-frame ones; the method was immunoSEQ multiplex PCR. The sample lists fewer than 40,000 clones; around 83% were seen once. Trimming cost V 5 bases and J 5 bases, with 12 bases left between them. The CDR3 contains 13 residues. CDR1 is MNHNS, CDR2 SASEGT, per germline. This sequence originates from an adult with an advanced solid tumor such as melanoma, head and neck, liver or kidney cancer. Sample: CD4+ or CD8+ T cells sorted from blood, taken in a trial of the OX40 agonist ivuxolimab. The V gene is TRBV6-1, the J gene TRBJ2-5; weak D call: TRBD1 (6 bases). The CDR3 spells CASSLQGRETQYF. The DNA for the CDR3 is TGTGCCAGCAGTTTGCAGGGGCGGGAGACCCAGTACTTC.